This T cell receptor (beta chain) originates from a study of cytomegalovirus exposure and HLA in healthy donors (TCRdb year 2017). For the study in its entirety: An earlier analysis of some 620 of the donors reported under 300 Gb of sequence data and 117 million unique TCR beta sequences obtained from some 170 million T cells. The study aimed to test whether cataloging public T cell receptors could reveal signatures of past pathogen exposure. An earlier analysis of a few hundred of the donors applied high-throughput TCR beta sequencing to assess whether each TCR beta V gene segment acted as functional or pseudogenic. A handful of DR-DQ haplotypes were handled as single units for association and clustering because linkage in the cohort was strong. A separate validation cohort of more than 100 different subjects was used in addition to the 666-subject first cohort. The later analysis used no new phenotypic data to find candidate immune exposures, relying instead on TCR beta sequences and their occurrence across donors. A later genetic analysis took genome-wide SNP genotypes for about 65% of the roughly 670 donors and used that subset as a discovery cohort. Among about 390 genotyped donors of the cohort, an average of about 240,000 unique TCR beta nucleotide sequences were sequenced per donor, roughly a sixth of them non-productive. The number of donors typed differed by locus, with about 629-640 for A, B, C, DRB1 and DQB1, roughly 520 for DQA1, 606 for DPA1, and roughly 450 for DPB1. An early release that covered some 640 HLA-typed donors contained 300 to 350 gigabases of sequencing data and around 85 million unique TCR sequences. In a later analysis, previously published TCR beta repertoires from about 640 donors were re-analyzed and high-resolution HLA genotyping was added so that TCR occurrence patterns could be studied. The study profiled the T cell repertoires of more than 500 subjects by immunosequencing and related them to cytomegalovirus serostatus. Donor age, sex, ethnicity and CMV serostatus were compiled alongside the repertoire data. All discovery cohort repertoires had been generated using a single sequencing platform. HLA typing covered class I and class II loci at four-digit resolution. To predict cytomegalovirus infection status, the study combined high-throughput TCR immunosequencing, statistical association of individual TCRs with disease status, and machine learning. Of the roughly 390 genotyped donors, 75% to 85% were placed in the genetic ancestry cluster associated with self-reported Caucasian donors.

The library was prepared using the immunoSEQ multiplex PCR assay. For the multiplex PCR, a mixture combining 60 forward primers for TCR Vbeta segments and 13 reverse primers for TCR Jbeta segments was used. The CDR3 region of rearranged TCR beta genes was amplified from genomic DNA with a multiplex PCR assay. The Illumina HiSeq System was used to sequence the amplified TCR beta libraries as 87-base-pair reads. Per the original workflow: A later analysis tallied 75 million to 95 million unique TCR beta chains across the 700 or so repertoires, and about 12 million of those chains were shared by two or more donors. Raw reads were error-corrected and collapsed into unique sequences with a nearest-neighbor algorithm that merged closely related sequences to remove PCR and sequencing errors. To assign V, D and J gene segments, CDR3 sequences were aligned to IMGT reference sequences. Each retained sequence needed at least a six-nucleotide match to both a V gene segment and a J gene segment. A rearrangement was called productive if the CDR3 had no stop codons and remained in frame with V and J, and every other rearrangement was called non-productive. CDR3 was defined according to IMGT convention as the region running from the second conserved V-encoded cysteine to the conserved J-encoded phenylalanine. The earlier analysis of 587 of the donors excluded sequences that lacked an unambiguous match to a single V gene segment. In an earlier analysis of a few hundred of the donors, a V segment was called functional when productive rearrangements were above 56.7%, and segregating when the standard deviation between donors exceeded 5%. To diagnose cytomegalovirus status from the catalog of TCR beta chain sequences, a statistical classification framework was built. In a later analysis, V and J genes were assigned by comparing TCR nucleotide sequences against IMGT/GENE-DB human TR gene sequences. The TCRdist pipeline was used in a later analysis to assign CDR3 sequences and most-parsimonious VDJ recombination scenarios. In a later analysis, each TCR beta chain was defined by its CDR3 amino acid sequence together with its V-gene family, and reads without a unique V-gene family were excluded. A later analysis removed roughly 590 highly shared, low-generation-probability nucleotide sequences to deal with suspected cross-contamination and a sequencing artifact. A later analysis calculated a clonal expansion index for each public chain from normalized within-repertoire ranks of inferred template counts. A later analysis computed generation probabilities with a VDJ recombination model fitted to out-of-frame rearrangements, and checked the results against IGoR. A later analysis scored TCR-TCR, TCR-HLA and TCR-CMV co-occurrence with hypergeometric tests, applying a repertoire-size bias correction to TCR pairs. To estimate false discovery rates, a later analysis permuted the HLA or CMV assignments 20 times. A later analysis grouped co-occurring TCRs with DBSCAN, adding TCRdist sequence similarity when clustering within HLA-allele-positive subsets. Co-occurrence clustering excluded repertoires with fewer than 30,000 or more than 120,000 public chains, plus five with anomalous nucleotide sharing. TCRdb provides this immuneACCESS table in a form limited to in-frame rearrangements. Some clones are lacking; in checked studies, under half of them reflect an unresolved V gene, and why the rest are absent is not known. D and trimming come from the DNA, and the V and J calls and clone size come from that table. Counted in this sample were about 150,000 clones; about 85% of them appeared once. The top ten hold approximately 2.5% of the sample.

General study outcomes and caveats: In an earlier analysis of about 550 of the donors, most TCR beta V segments were observed in productive rearrangements about 87% or about 30% of the time, broadly matching IMGT annotations. A later analysis reported that several top co-occurrence clusters appeared linked to parvovirus B19, influenza, CMV and Epstein-Barr virus. A cluster of highly shared sequence variants was judged likely to be a technical artifact of the sequencing pipeline. A further reported finding was that TCR beta sequences accurately predicted the HLA-A and HLA-B alleles for most subjects in the first cohort. Because HLA typing was missing for some donors at each locus, association tests included only the typed subset. Correlated functional status among segregating V segments might reflect linkage disequilibrium, but an unknown experimental factor could not be ruled out. In a later analysis, HLA-associated TCR beta chains were found to be more clonally expanded and to have lower generation probabilities than equally common non-associated chains. The earlier analysis of approximately 540 of the donors excluded some 15 rarely observed V segments, including chromosome 9 orphons, because counts were too low. Assigning TCR associations to individual alleles was difficult when HLA alleles, especially DR and DQ, strongly co-occurred. In a later analysis, TCR association rates were found to vary across HLA loci, with the most associated TCRs seen for DRB1 alleles and the fewest for HLA-C alleles. In vitro tests confirmed that a few of the cytomegalovirus-associated TCR beta chains recognize cytomegalovirus antigens. Most TCR sequences were observed very rarely across donors, whereas some public TCRs were present in many individuals. According to the authors, the approach could potentially be generalized to other disease states and immunological phenotypes. Specific HLA alleles were associated with roughly 17,000 TCR beta sequences at a false discovery rate of 0.05 in a later analysis. An association between a missense DCLRE1C variant and V-gene and J-gene trimming of TCR beta chains was found in a later genetic analysis and replicated in an independent cohort. A later genetic analysis reported fewer N-insertions in productive TCRs among donors in an Asian-associated ancestry cluster than the approximately 700-donor mean. Immune exposure information for the cohort was limited to CMV serostatus. In the study, about 150 TCR beta chains were listed as associated with cytomegalovirus. Roughly uniform sequencing depth across donors was assumed in presence/absence analyses, although this assumption may not hold. The 87-base-pair reads could not distinguish some IMGT-functional V segments, including TRBV6-2 and TRBV6-3, so those segments were excluded. The classifier was reported to diagnose cytomegalovirus status with high specificity and sensitivity in both the original cohort and the validation cohort. Only TCR beta chains were sequenced in this cohort, and the absence of alpha or paired-chain data limited detectable features. In a later analysis, most CMV-associated TCR beta chains were found to appear HLA-restricted, with HLA associations seemingly driven largely by CMV exposure.

The cohort consisted of 670 or so healthy bone marrow donors. All cohort members were sampled while nominally healthy, although unrecorded immune exposures were likely present. The donor tested CMV seropositive and was one of the 289 seropositive cohort members. A peripheral blood sample was collected from each donor, and TCR beta sequencing was performed on peripheral blood mononuclear cells. Genomic DNA extraction from the blood cell samples was performed with the Qiagen DNeasy Blood Extraction Kit. Comment on this clone: The antigen this receptor binds is unknown. One junction end does not reproduce the germline sequence, and a read error may be involved.

The CDR3 has 17 amino acids, counting the end cysteine and phenylalanine. Just CDR3 DNA is preserved here, 51 bases in frame from base 1. CDR1 LGHNA and CDR2 YNFKEQ are derived from the germline V gene. This sequence originates from a man aged 25 to 45 in good health and CMV-seropositive. This chain is built from TRBV4-2 and TRBJ2-5, and TRBD2 matches 7 of the central bases. Source material: PBMCs. CDR3 reads: CASSQDSGGDWQGTQYF. The base sequence is TGTGCCAGCAGCCAAGATAGTGGGGGGGACTGGCAAGGGACCCAGTACTTC.